The entry below describes one T cell receptor beta chain. Other DNA sequences in the same sample also yield this CDR3. Per sorted-subset replicate PCR, input was 150 to 250 ng DNA, representing 30,000 to 35,000 T cell genomes. Method: immunoSEQ multiplex PCR; TCRdb's copy keeps in-frame clones and lacks some. The profile shows 2 million to 2.5 million clones, around 93% of them singletons. The sample is drawn from a study of shared clonotypes between healthy human individuals. The naive CD8 subset, CD45RO-negative cells positively selected for CCR7, excluded terminally differentiated effector memory CD45RA+ cells. Sequenced sample: naive CD8+ T cells from PBMCs. This TCR derives from a man aged 18 to 30 in good health. Some clones in this sample may be carry-over from other donors' samples.

The CDR3 reads CASSLGIGEQYF. Written as DNA, the CDR3 is TGTGCCAGCAGCTTGGGGATCGGCGAGCAGTACTTC. The rearrangement joins TRBV7-9 to TRBJ2-7; D is unclear. Germline CDR1 reads SEHNR; CDR2 reads FQNEAQ (reference sequence). The CDR3 is 12 amino acids. V gave up 3 bases and J gave up 6 bases, with 9 bases separating them.